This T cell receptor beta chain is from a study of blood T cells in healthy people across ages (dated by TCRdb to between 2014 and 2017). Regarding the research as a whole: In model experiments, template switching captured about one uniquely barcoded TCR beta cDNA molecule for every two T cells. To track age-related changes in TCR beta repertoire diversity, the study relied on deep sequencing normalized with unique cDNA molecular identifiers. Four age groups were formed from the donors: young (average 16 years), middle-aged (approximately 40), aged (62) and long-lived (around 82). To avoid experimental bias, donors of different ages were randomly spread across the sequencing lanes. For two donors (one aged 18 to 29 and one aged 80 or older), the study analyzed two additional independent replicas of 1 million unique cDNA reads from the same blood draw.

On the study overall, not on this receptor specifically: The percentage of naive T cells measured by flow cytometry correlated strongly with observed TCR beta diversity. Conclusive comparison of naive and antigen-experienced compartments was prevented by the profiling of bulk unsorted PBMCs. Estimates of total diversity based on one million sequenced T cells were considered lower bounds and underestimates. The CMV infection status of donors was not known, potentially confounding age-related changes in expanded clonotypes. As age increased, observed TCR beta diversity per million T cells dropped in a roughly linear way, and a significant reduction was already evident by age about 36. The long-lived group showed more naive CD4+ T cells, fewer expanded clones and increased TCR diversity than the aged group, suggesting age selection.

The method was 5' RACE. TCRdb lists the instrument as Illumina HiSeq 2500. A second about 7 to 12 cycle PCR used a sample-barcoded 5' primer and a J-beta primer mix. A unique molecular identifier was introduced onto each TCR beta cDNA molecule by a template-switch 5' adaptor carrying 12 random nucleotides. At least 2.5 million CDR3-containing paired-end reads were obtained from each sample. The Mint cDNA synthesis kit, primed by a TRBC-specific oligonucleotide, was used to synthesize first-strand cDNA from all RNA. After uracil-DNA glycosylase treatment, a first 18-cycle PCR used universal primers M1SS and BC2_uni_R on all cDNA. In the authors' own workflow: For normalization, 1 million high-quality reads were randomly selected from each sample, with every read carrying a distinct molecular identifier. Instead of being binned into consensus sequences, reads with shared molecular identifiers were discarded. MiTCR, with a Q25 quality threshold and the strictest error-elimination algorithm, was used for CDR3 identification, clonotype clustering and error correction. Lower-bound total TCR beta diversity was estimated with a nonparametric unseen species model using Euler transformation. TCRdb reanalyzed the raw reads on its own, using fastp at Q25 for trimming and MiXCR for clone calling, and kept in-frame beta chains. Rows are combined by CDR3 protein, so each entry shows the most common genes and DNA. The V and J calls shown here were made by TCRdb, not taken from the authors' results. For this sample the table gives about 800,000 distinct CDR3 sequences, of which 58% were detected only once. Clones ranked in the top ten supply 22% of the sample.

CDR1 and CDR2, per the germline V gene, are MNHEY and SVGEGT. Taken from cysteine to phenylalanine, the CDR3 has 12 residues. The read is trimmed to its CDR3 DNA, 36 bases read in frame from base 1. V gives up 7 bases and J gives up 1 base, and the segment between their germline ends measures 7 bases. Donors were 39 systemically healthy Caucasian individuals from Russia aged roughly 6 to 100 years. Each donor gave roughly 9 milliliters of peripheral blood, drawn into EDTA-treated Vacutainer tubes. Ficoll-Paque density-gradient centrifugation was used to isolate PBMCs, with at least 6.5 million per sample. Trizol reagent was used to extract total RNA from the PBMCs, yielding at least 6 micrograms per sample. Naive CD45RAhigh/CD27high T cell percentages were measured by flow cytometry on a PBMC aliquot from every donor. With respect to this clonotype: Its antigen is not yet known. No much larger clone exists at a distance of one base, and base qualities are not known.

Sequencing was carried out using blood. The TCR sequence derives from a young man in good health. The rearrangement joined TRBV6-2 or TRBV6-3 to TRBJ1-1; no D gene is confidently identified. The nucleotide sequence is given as TGTGCCAGCAAGGACTGGAACACTGAAGCTTTCTTT. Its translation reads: CASKDWNTEAFF.